The present T cell receptor beta chain was sequenced within a study of control samples from healthy donors and cancer patients. Deletions cut 1 base from V and 8 bases from J, with 14 bases between. The germline V gene has CDR1 SEHNR and CDR2 FQNEAQ (reference sequence). The CDR3 loop spans 15 amino acids. The repertoire was sequenced with immunoSEQ multiplex PCR; TCRdb's copy has only in-frame clones and lacks some. Seen here are about 77,000 clones, about 92% observed once, and the top ten hold nearly 6%. The clonotype comes from a woman aged 55-69 years in good health. Sequences were obtained from blood. The chain employs TRBV7-9 and TRBJ1-4; D may be TRBD1 (5 bases). The CDR3 reads CASSLVDSPREKLFF. CDR3 sequence (DNA): TGTGCCAGCAGCTTAGTCGACAGCCCCCGAGAAAAACTGTTTTTT.